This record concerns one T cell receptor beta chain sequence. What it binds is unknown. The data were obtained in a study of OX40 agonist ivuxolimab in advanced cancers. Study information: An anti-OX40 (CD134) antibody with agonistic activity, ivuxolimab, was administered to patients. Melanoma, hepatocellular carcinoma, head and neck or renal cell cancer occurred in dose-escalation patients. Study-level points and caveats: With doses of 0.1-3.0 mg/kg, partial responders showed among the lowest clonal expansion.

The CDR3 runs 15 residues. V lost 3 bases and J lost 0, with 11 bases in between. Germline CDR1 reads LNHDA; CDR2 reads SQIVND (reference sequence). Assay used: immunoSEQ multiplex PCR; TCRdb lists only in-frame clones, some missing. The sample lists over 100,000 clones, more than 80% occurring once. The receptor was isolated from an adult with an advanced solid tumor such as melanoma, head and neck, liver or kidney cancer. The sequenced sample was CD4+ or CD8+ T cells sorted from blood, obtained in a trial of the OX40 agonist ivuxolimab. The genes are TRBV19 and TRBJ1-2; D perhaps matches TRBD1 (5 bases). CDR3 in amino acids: CASSILGETNYGYTF. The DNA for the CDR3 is TGTGCCAGTAGTATTTTAGGGGAAACTAACTATGGCTACACCTTC.